This T cell receptor beta chain was documented in a study of cytomegalovirus exposure and HLA in healthy donors. Study in general: The same platform was used for the 130 or so validation repertoires as for the 666 first-cohort repertoires, as reported in a later analysis. Study results and caveats: Many donors shared some public TCRs, even though most TCR sequences were rare. Diagnosis of cytomegalovirus status made by the classifier reportedly showed high specificity and sensitivity.

Regarding this clone: The antigen is unknown.

TCRdb's table, derived via immunoSEQ multiplex PCR, lists solely in-frame clones and lacks some. The sample contains about 56,000 clones, approximately 92% of which appear only once. Germline values: CDR1 SGHTA, CDR2 FQGNSA. The CDR3 has 17 amino acids. V lost 7 bases and J lost 5; bases outside the gene matches: 15. Separation from the approximately 710-subject first cohort characterized the roughly 120-subject validation cohort, to which the donors belonged. The J gene is TRBJ2-7, the V gene TRBV7-2, with TRBD1 identical over 12 bases. This TCR was sampled from a man aged 18 to 29 in good health and CMV-seronegative. The sequenced sample was PBMCs. The CDR3 protein is CASTRSMGDRGRNEQYF. In nucleotides, the CDR3 is TGTGCCAGCACCAGATCAATGGGGGACAGGGGGCGCAACGAGCAGTACTTC. The entire variable domain, with the rest obtained from reference TRBV7-2 and TRBJ2-7, is as follows: GAGVSQSPSNKVTEKGKDVELRCDPISGHTALYWYRQSLGQGLEFLIYFQGNSAPDKSGLPSDRFSAERTGGSVSTLTIQRTQQEDSAVYLCASTRSMGDRGRNEQYFGPGTRLTVT.